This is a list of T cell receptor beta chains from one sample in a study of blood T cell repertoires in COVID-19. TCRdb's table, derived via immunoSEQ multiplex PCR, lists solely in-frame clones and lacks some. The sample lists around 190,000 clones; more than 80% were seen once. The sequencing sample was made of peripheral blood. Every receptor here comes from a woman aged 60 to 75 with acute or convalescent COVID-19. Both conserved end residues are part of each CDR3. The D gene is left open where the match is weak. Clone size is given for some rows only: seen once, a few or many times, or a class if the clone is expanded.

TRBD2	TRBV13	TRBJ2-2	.	TGTGCCAGCAGCTTAGGGGCTAGCGGGAGCCTAGTCGGCGGGGAGCTGTTTTTT	CASSLGASGSLVGGELFF
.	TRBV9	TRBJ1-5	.	TGTGCCAGCAGCGAGACAGATAGCAATCAGCCCCAGCATTTT	CASSETDSNQPQHF
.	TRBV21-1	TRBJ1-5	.	TGTGCCAGCAGTGCGGTAAGGCGCAATCAGCCCCAGCATTTT	CASSAVRRNQPQHF
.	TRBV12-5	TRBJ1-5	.	TGTGCTAGTGGTTTGGGCACTCTCGGGGAGCCCCAGCATTTT	CASGLGTLGEPQHF
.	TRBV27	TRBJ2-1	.	TGTGCCAGCAGGGGTACGGGAGAGTCCTACAATGAGCAGTTCTTC	CASRGTGESYNEQFF
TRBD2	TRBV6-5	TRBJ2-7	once	TGTGCCAGCAGTTGGGGAGGGGCTGGAGAGCAGTACTTC	CASSWGGAGEQYF
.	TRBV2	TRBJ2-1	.	TGTGCCAGCAGTGAACCCCGGAGGCCCTCCTACAATGAGCAGTTCTTC	CASSEPRRPSYNEQFF
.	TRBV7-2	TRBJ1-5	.	TGTGCCAGCAGCTTAGACCGGAGCAATCAGCCCCAGCATTTT	CASSLDRSNQPQHF
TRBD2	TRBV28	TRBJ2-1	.	TGTGCCAGCAGTTTAGGGGGGGCTAGCGGGAGGTCCAATGAGCAGTTCTTC	CASSLGGASGRSNEQFF
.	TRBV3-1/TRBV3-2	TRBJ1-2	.	TGTGCCAGCAGCCAAGGGTTGTCGGGTACCGGCCGCGGCTACACCTTC	CASSQGLSGTGRGYTF
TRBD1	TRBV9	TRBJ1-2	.	TGTGCCAGCAGCCCCCGACAGACAGGGCCCTATGGCTACACCTTC	CASSPRQTGPYGYTF
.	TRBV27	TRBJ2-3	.	TGTGCCGGCCAGGGCCCCAGCACAGATACGCAGTATTTT	CAGQGPSTDTQYF
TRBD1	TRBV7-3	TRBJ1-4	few	TGTGCCAGCAGCCAAACAGGGGATAGTGAAAAACTGTTTTTT	CASSQTGDSEKLFF
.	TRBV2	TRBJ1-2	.	TGTGCCAGCAGTTACTCCTATGGCTACACCTTC	CASSYSYGYTF
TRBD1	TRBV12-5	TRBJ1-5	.	TGTGCTAGTGGTTTGTGGGCAGGGGGGAATCAGCCCCAGCATTTT	CASGLWAGGNQPQHF
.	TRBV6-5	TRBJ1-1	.	TGTGCCAGCAGTTACGTTCGGGGGAACACTGAAGCTTTCTTT	CASSYVRGNTEAFF
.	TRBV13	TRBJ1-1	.	TGTGCCAGCAGCTTAGGGGGGCGGTCTGACACTGAAGCTTTCTTT	CASSLGGRSDTEAFF
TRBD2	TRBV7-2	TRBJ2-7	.	TGTGCCAGCAGCTTAAGACTAGCGGGCTCCTACGAGCAGTACTTC	CASSLRLAGSYEQYF
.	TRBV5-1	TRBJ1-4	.	TGCACCAGCAGCCTGGGGGCCCCTAATGAAAAACTGTTTTTT	CTSSLGAPNEKLFF
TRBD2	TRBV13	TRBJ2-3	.	TGTGCCAGCAGCCTCGGGACTAGCGGCCCAGGTACGCAGTATTTT	CASSLGTSGPGTQYF
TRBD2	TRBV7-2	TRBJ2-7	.	TGTGCCAGCAGCTTAAGGCTAGCGGGTTACGAGCAGTACTTC	CASSLRLAGYEQYF
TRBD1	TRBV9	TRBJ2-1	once	TGTGCCAGCAGCGTAGGAGGGCAGGGGGCTCTCGATGAGCAGTTCTTC	CASSVGGQGALDEQFF
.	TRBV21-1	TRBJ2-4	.	TGTGCCAGCAGCAAAGTAGGATGGGCCCAAAACATTCAGTACTTC	CASSKVGWAQNIQYF
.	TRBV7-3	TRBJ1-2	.	TGTGCCAGCAGCTTAACCCCAGGGCTACGAGATGGCTACACCTTC	CASSLTPGLRDGYTF
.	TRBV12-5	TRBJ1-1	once	TGTGCTAGTGGTTTGGAGGGGCCAACTGAAGCTTTCTTT	CASGLEGPTEAFF
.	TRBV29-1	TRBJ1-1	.	TGCAGCGTTGAGAAAAGGGGCGGTAGGTTGGACACTGAAGCTTTCTTT	CSVEKRGGRLDTEAFF
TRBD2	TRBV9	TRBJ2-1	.	TGTGCCAGCAGCGTAGTGGGACTAGCGGGAGGGGAGCAGTTCTTC	CASSVVGLAGGEQFF
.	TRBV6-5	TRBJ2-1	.	TGTGCCACCGCGGGGCCGCGGGAAAATGAGCAGTTCTTC	CATAGPRENEQFF
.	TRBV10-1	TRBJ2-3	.	TGCGCCAGCAGTGGCGGGATCACAGATACGCAGTATTTT	CASSGGITDTQYF
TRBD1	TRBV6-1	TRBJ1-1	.	TGTGCCAGCAGTGACAGAATCGGGGACAGCTCCCTGGGAGCTTTCTTT	CASSDRIGDSSLGAFF
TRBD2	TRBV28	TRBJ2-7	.	TGTGCCAGCATGGGTCTAGCGGGAACCTACGAGCAGTACTTC	CASMGLAGTYEQYF
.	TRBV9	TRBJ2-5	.	TGTGCCAGCAGCCTTCAGACAGGTCTATCAGAGACCCAGTACTTC	CASSLQTGLSETQYF
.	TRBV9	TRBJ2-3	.	TGTGCCAGCAGCGTAGGAGCCCAAGCGACAGATACGCAGTATTTT	CASSVGAQATDTQYF
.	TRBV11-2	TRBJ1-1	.	TGTGCCAGCAGCTATGACCCGACAGGAATGAACACTGAAGCTTTCTTT	CASSYDPTGMNTEAFF
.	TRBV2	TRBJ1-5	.	TGTGCCAGCAGTGAAGCGCGGACAGCCGTAGCGCCCCAGCATTTT	CASSEARTAVAPQHF
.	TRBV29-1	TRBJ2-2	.	TGCAGCGTTGGGGCAGGTATCAACACCGGGGAGCTGTTTTTT	CSVGAGINTGELFF
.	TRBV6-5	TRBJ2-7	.	TGTGCCAGCAGCTTTGGAGGCGGCGAGCAGTACTTC	CASSFGGGEQYF
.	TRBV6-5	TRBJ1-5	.	TGTGCCAGCAGCCGGAGGGGCGGGAATCAGCCCCAGCATTTT	CASSRRGGNQPQHF
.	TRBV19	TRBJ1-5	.	TGTGCCAGTAGTATACTACAGTATAATAGCAATCAGCCCCAGCATTTT	CASSILQYNSNQPQHF
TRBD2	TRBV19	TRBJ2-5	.	TGTGCCAGTAGTACGACTAGCGGGAGGGAGACCCAGTACTTC	CASSTTSGRETQYF
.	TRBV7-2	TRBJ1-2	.	TGTGCCAGCAGCCTCCCTTCACAGGGAACGCTGACTCTTGGCTACACCTTC	CASSLPSQGTLTLGYTF
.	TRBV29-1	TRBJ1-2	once	TGCAGCGTGCCTCGAAGGGGGGGCTATGGCTACACCTTC	CSVPRRGGYGYTF
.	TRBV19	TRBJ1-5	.	TGTGCCATTTCGCCCAGGGCCTCAAATCAGCCCCAGCATTTT	CAISPRASNQPQHF
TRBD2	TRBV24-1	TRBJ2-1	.	TGTGCCACCAGTGATCCCGGGACTAGCCTAGATGAGCAGTTCTTC	CATSDPGTSLDEQFF
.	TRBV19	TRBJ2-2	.	TGTGCCAGTTACTGGGGGGGGCCGAACACCGGGGAGCTGTTTTTT	CASYWGGPNTGELFF
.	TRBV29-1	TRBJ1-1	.	TGCAGCGTTAGCCCAAACACTGAAGCTTTCTTT	CSVSPNTEAFF
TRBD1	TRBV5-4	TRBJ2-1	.	TGTGCCAGCAGCTTGGAGTCAGGACAGGTCTACAATGAGCAGTTCTTC	CASSLESGQVYNEQFF
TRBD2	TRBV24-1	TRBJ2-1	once	TGTGCCACCAGTGACCAAGGACTAGCGGGAGGAGAAAATGAGCAGTTCTTC	CATSDQGLAGGENEQFF
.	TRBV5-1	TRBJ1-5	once	TGCGCCAGCAGCCCCGTGGTTACAGGGAAGTCTCCGGACAATCAGCCCCAGCATTTT	CASSPVVTGKSPDNQPQHF
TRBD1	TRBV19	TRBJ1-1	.	TGTGCCAGTAGTAAGAAGGGGGCTGGGAACACTGAAGCTTTCTTT	CASSKKGAGNTEAFF